Sequencing of this TCR beta chain was carried out in a study of T cell clonotyping in hematopoietic cell transplantation. Study-wide results and caveats: At the given depth, recipient repertoires were over 97% de novo clonotypes. Broader posttransplant TCR repertoire diversity was predicted by graft donor and pretransplant recipient Inverse Simpson Index values.

This clone was seen a single time. Its specificity is not known. CDR1 is SEHNR and CDR2 is FQNEAQ in the germline V gene (reference sequence). There are 14 residues in the CDR3. Trimming left V 5 bases short and J 2 bases short, with 12 bases between. Clones were read by immunoSEQ multiplex PCR, and TCRdb kept only the in-frame ones, dropping some. The data hold about 36,000 clones, with 95% observed a single time. Time point here: recipient sample about 28 days before transplant, after cytoreduction. The sequences come from peripheral blood mononuclear cells, collected before stem cell transplant. The sequence was obtained from a man in his forties or fifties with chronic myeloid leukemia. Some clones in this sample may be carry-over from other donors' samples. The V and J genes are TRBV7-9 and TRBJ1-2; D gene uncertain. Here the CDR3 DNA reads TGTGCCAGCAGCCCCCCGAGAGGGAACTATGGCTACACCTTC. Translating gives CASSPPRGNYGYTF. The full variable domain, completed using reference TRBV7-9 and TRBJ1-2, is DTGVSQNPRHKITKRGQNVTFRCDPISEHNRLYWYRQTLGQGPEFLTYFQNEAQLEKSRLLSDRFSAERPKGSFSTLEIQRTEQGDSAMYLCASSPPRGNYGYTFGSGTRLTVV.